A single sample gave rise to the 12 T cell receptor beta chains below, sequenced in a study of Ad26.COV2.S vaccination and SARS-CoV-2 variants. Profiling relied on immunoSEQ multiplex PCR, and the TCRdb table lists in-frame clones only, not all of them. The data hold about 180,000 clones, with roughly 89% observed a single time. Here the sequenced sample was peripheral blood, taken after recovery from COVID-19. These receptors were collected from a human donor who had recovered from COVID-19.

The chain recombines TRBV7-9 with TRBJ2-7; 8 bases line up with TRBD2. This CDR3 has 16 residues. Germline V gene sequence: CDR1 SEHNR, CDR2 FQNEAQ (reference sequence). V lost 5 bases and J lost 4; bases outside the gene matches: 13. For the CDR3, the DNA is TGTGCCAGCAGCGACCTGGCGACTAGCGCCATATACGAGCAGTACTTC. Its translation is CASSDLATSAIYEQYF.

The V and J genes are TRBV24-1 and TRBJ1-5; D not resolved. CDR1 is KGHDR and CDR2 is SFDVKD in the germline V gene. CDR3 length: 13 amino acids. V lost 6 bases to trimming and J lost 7 bases, with 12 bases between them. CDR3 residues: CATSSRVGQPQHF. DNA of the CDR3: TGTGCCACCAGTTCCCGAGTTGGCCAGCCCCAGCATTTT.

The chain links TRBV7-6 to TRBJ2-5, with TRBD2 matching over 12 bases. CDR3 size: 18 residues. Germline trimming cut 2 bases from V and 3 bases from J; bases unmatched to any gene: 10. CDR1 and CDR2 (germline): SGHVS, FNYEAQ. CDR3 nucleotides: TGTGCCAGCAGCTTAAGGGCTAGCGGGGGGGCGAAGGAAGAGACCCAGTACTTC. It yields the protein CASSLRASGGAKEETQYF.

The chain employs TRBV11-3 and TRBJ1-6; TRBD1 matches 8 bases. The CDR3 loop spans 17 amino acids. CDR1 and CDR2 from the germline V gene are SGHNT and YENEEA. V lost 1 base, J lost 5 bases, and 7 bases stayed unmatched. CDR3 DNA: TGTGCCAGCAGCTTAGGGGAGCTGGACAGGGATAATTCACCCCTCCACTTT. It specifies CASSLGELDRDNSPLHF.

This chain joins TRBV2 and TRBJ2-5; D is perhaps TRBD1 or TRBD2 (7 bases each). Germline loops: CDR1 SNHLY, CDR2 FYNNEI. The CDR3 is made up of 13 amino acids. The germline V and J ends were trimmed by 6 bases and 4 bases, with 12 bases remaining between them. The CDR3 DNA is TGTGCCAGCAGAGCCAGGGGGGGAGAGACCCAGTACTTC. Translating gives CASRARGGETQYF.

The chain recombines TRBV4-1 with TRBJ2-5; TRBD2 aligns across 10 bases. Germline CDR1 is MGHRA and CDR2 is YSYEKL. The length of the CDR3 is 16 residues. V shed 1 base and J 4 bases; nucleotides not matched to a gene: 6. The CDR3 region has the DNA TGCGCCAGCAGCCAAGTAAGCGGGAGGGCAGGAGAGACCCAGTACTTC. Its translation is CASSQVSGRAGETQYF.

This clone was seen only once. V is TRBV30 and J is TRBJ2-2; possible D gene TRBD1, 6 bases. V was clipped by 3 bases and J by 4 bases, with 12 bases between them. Germline V lookup: CDR1 GTSNPN, CDR2 SVGIG (reference sequence). This CDR3 is built from 14 residues. CDR3 bases: TGTGCCTGGAGAGGGGGAATGGGCACCGGGGAGCTGTTTTTT. Translating it yields CAWRGGMGTGELFF.

The chain couples TRBV2 to TRBJ2-5; D is uncertain. The length of the CDR3 is 13 residues. V was trimmed by 4 bases and J by 2 bases, leaving 8 bases between them. From germline, CDR1 is SNHLY and CDR2 FYNNEI. The CDR3 DNA is TGTGCCAGCAGTGTAGGCAGACAAGAGACCCAGTACTTC. Amino acid sequence: CASSVGRQETQYF.

The chain employs TRBV21-1 and TRBJ2-7; TRBD2, the table's D call, was not compared with the DNA. TRBV21-1 is tagged as a pseudogene. The CDR3 loop spans 17 amino acids. For the CDR3, the DNA is TGTGCCAGCAGCAAAGGGACTAGCGGGGGCAAAACCTACGAGCAGTACTTC. Residues: CASSKGTSGGKTYEQYF.

The chain recombines TRBV5-1 with TRBJ1-6; no clear D gene. Trimming removed 0 bases from V and 7 bases from J, with 20 bases in between. CDR1 and CDR2 (germline): SGHRS, YFSETQ. The CDR3 length is 18 residues. DNA for the CDR3: TGCGCCAGCAGCTTGGGGGTGTGGACCACCTTAATCAATTCACCCCTCCACTTT. It is translated as CASSLGVWTTLINSPLHF.

As to this clone: This same CDR3 is encoded by further DNA sequences in the sample. CDR3 nucleotide sequence: TGTGCCAGCAGCCTTACAGGCTACGAGCAGTACTTC. It is translated as CASSLTGYEQYF. The chain carries TRBV2 and TRBJ2-7; possible D gene TRBD1, 5 bases. The CDR3 consists of 12 residues. Germline CDR1 is SNHLY and CDR2 is FYNNEI. V was shortened by 6 bases and J by 3 bases, with 9 bases between the two germline ends.

J is TRBJ1-2 and V is TRBV30; 7 positions match TRBD1. The length of the CDR3 is 13 residues. Trimming took 2 bases from V and 4 from J; bases not matched to a gene: 4. Germline V gene lookup returns CDR1 GTSNPN and CDR2 SVGIG (reference sequence). CDR3 protein: CAWSRTGFYGYTF. CDR3 bases: TGTGCCTGGAGTAGGACAGGTTTCTATGGCTACACCTTC. The variable domain in full, with the rest retrieved from reference TRBV30 and TRBJ1-2, is SQTIHQWPATLVQPVGSPLSLECTVEGTSNPNLYWYRQAAGRGLQLLFYSVGIGQISSEVPQNLSASRPQDRQFILSSKKLLLSDSGFYLCAWSRTGFYGYTFGSGTRLTVV.